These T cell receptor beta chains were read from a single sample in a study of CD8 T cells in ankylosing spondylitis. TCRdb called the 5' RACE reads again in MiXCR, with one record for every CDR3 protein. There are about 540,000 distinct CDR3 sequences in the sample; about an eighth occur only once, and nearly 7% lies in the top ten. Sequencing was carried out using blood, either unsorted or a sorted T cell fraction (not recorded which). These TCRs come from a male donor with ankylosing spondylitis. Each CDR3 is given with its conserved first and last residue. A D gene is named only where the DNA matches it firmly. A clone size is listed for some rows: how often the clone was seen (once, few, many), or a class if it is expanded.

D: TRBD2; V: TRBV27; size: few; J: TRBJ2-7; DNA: TGTGCCAGCAGTCCCGGGACTAGTTATCTCGAGCAGTACTTC; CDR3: CASSPGTSYLEQYF
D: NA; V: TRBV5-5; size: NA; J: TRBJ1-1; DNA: TGTGCCAGCAGCTTATTTAACACTGAAGCTTTCTTT; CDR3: CASSLFNTEAFF
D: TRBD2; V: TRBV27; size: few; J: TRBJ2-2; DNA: TGTGCCAGCAGTTTGCGGGGGGCGCTTACCGGGGAGCTGTTTTTT; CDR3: CASSLRGALTGELFF
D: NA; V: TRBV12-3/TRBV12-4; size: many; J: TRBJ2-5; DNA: TGTGCCAGCAGATCGGGGAGGGCAGGGGGCTATGGAGAGACCCAGTACTTC; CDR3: CASRSGRAGGYGETQYF
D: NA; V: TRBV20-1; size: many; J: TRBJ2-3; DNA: TGCAGTGCTAGAGATCCGCTCTCAGGCAGGACCACAGATACGCAGTATTTT; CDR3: CSARDPLSGRTTDTQYF
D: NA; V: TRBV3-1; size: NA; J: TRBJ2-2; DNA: TGTGCCAGCAGCCAAAATGTAGGGACCGGGGAGCTGTTTTTT; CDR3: CASSQNVGTGELFF
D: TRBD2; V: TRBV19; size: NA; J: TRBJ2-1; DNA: TGTGCCAGTAGTATGGGAGGGAGCTCCTACAATGAGCAGTTCTTC; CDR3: CASSMGGSSYNEQFF
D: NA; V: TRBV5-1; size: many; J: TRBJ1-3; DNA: TGCGCCAGCAGTTCAGGGATGGACGGAAACACCATATATTTT; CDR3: CASSSGMDGNTIYF
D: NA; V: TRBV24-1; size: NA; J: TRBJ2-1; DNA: TGTGCCACCAGTGACGTAAATGATGAGCAGTTCTTC; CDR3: CATSDVNDEQFF
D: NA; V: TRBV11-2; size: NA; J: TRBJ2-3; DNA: TGTGCCAGCCAGAGTTATAGCACAGATACGCAGTATTTT; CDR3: CASQSYSTDTQYF
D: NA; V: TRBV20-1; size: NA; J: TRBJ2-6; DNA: TGCAGTGCTTCCCGGGTCTCTGGGGCCAACGTCCTGACTTTC; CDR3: CSASRVSGANVLTF
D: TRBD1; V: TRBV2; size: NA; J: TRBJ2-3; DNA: TGTGCCAGCAAAAGACAGGGGAATGAGGCAGATACGCAGTATTTT; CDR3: CASKRQGNEADTQYF
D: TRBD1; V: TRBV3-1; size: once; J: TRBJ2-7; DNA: TGTGCCAGCAGCCAAGGGGACAGGGCATCCTACGAGCAGTACTTC; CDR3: CASSQGDRASYEQYF
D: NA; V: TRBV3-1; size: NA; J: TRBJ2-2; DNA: TGTGCCAGCAGGTTGGGGAACGCCGGGGAGCTGTTTTTT; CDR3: CASRLGNAGELFF
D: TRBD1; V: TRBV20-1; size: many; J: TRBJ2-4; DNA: TGCAGTGCCGAGCCTGTGACAGGGATAAACATTCAGTACTTC; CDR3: CSAEPVTGINIQYF
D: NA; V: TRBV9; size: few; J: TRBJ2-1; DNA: TGTGCCAGCACCGGGATGAAGGACGGTTACAATGAGCAGTTCTTC; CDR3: CASTGMKDGYNEQFF
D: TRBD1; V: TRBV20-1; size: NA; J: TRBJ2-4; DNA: TGCAGTGCTCACAGGGGGCTATCCAAAAACATTCAGTACTTC; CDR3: CSAHRGLSKNIQYF
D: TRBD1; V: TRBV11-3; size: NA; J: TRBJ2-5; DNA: TGTGCCAGCAGCTTAGGAGGTCCAGGGGGCGAAGAGACCCAGTACTTC; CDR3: CASSLGGPGGEETQYF
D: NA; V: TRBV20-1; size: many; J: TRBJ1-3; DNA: TGCAGTGCTTTCTCTGGAAACACCATATATTTT; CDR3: CSAFSGNTIYF
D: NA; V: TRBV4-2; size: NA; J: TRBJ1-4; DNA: TGTGCCAGCAGCCAACGTACAGGGCAAAAAAATGAAAAACTGTTTTTT; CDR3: CASSQRTGQKNEKLFF
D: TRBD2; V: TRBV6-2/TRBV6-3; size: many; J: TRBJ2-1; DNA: TGTGCCAGCAGCAAAGCGGGAGTTTGGGTCAATGAGCAGTTCTTC; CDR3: CASSKAGVWVNEQFF
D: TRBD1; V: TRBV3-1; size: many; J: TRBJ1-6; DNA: TGTGCCAGCAGCCATTGGACAGGGGCCAATTCACCCCTCCACTTT; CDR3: CASSHWTGANSPLHF
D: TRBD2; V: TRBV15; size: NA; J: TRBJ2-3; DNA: TGTGCCACCAGCAGAGACGGACTAGCGGATAGCACAGATACGCAGTATTTT; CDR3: CATSRDGLADSTDTQYF
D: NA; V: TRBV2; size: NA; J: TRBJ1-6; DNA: TGTGCCAGCAGAGGTGAACAGGGAGGTTCACCCCTCCACTTT; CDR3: CASRGEQGGSPLHF
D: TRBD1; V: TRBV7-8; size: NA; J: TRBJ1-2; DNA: TGTGCCAGCAGCTCCCGACAGGGATTTAACTATGGCTACACCTTC; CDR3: CASSSRQGFNYGYTF
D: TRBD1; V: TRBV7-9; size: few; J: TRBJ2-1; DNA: TGTGCCAGCAGCTTAGGCCAATGGGACAGCTCCTACAATGAGCAGTTCTTC; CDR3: CASSLGQWDSSYNEQFF
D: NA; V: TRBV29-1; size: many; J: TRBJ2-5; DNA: TGCAGCGTTGAAGTCCTCCATCGCCCAGAGACCCAGTACTTC; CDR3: CSVEVLHRPETQYF
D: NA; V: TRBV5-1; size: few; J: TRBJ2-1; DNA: TGCGCCAGCAGCTTGGCTAGTAGGGGCTCCTACAATGAGCAGTTCTTC; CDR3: CASSLASRGSYNEQFF
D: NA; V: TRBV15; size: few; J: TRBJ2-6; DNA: TGTGCCACCAGCAAGGGGAGCGGGGCCAACGTCCTGACTTTC; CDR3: CATSKGSGANVLTF
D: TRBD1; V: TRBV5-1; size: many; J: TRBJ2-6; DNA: TGCGCCAGCGGACAGGGGGATGGGGCCAACGTCCTGACTTTC; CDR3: CASGQGDGANVLTF
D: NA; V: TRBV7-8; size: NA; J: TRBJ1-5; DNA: TGTGCCAGCAGCCTAGGAAGCCGGGGGTATCAGCCCCAGCATTTT; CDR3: CASSLGSRGYQPQHF
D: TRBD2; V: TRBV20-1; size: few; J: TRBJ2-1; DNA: TGCAGTGCTAGTTTCGGGGCACTAGCGGGAGGTCTCAATGAGCAGTTCTTC; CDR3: CSASFGALAGGLNEQFF
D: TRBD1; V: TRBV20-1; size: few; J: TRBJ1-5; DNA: TGCAGTGCTAGCCCCGGGACAGGGGAGGGTCAGCCCCAGCATTTT; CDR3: CSASPGTGEGQPQHF
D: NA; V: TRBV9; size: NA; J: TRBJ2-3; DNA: TGTGCCAGCAGCGTAGGGCCCCCGACAGATACGCAGTATTTT; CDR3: CASSVGPPTDTQYF
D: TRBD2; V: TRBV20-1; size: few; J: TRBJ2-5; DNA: TGCAGTGCTAGAGGACTAGCGGGAGCCCCCGGGGAGACCCAGTACTTC; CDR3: CSARGLAGAPGETQYF
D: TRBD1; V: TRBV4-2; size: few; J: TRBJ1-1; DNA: TGTGCCAGCAGCCAAGGGGACAGCAACACTGAAGCTTTCTTT; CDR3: CASSQGDSNTEAFF
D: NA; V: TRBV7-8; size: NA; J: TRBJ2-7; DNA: TGTGCCAGCAGCCCAGACTCAGGAAGGTACGAGCAGTACTTC; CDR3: CASSPDSGRYEQYF
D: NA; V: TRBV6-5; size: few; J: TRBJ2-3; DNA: TGTGCCAGCAGTTGGCCTCTCACTGGAAGCACAGATACGCAGTATTTT; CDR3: CASSWPLTGSTDTQYF
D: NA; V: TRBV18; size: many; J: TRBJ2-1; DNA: TGTGCCAGCTCACCCATAGGAGATGGGCAGGGTGTTAACAATGAGCAGTTCTTC; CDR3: CASSPIGDGQGVNNEQFF
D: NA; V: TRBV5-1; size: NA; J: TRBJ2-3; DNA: TGCGCCAGCAGCCGGGACGGAACAGATACGCAGTATTTT; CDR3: CASSRDGTDTQYF